A selection of T cell receptor beta chains follows, all from one sample in a study of a mutant IDH1 vaccine in newly diagnosed glioma. Clones were sequenced by immunoSEQ multiplex PCR, and TCRdb holds only the in-frame ones, with some missing. In the table there are under 45,000 clones, 75% to 95% of which are singletons. Their recognized antigens are unknown. The material was PBMCs, obtained from a glioma patient whose treatment included an IDH1 peptide vaccine. Every receptor here comes from a man in his forties or fifties with glioma. Both conserved end residues are part of each CDR3. Size values are once, few and many counts, or a class for expanded clones, and some rows have none.

CDR3 length	V gene	clone size	J gene	CDR3 protein
16	TRBV15	once	TRBJ2-7	CATSRRGRTGSYEQYF
14	TRBV6-5	-	TRBJ2-7	CASRKRDGTYEQYF
14	TRBV6-5	-	TRBJ1-1	CASSLGPAGTEAFF
16	TRBV4-3	-	TRBJ2-6	CASSQDRHSGANVLTF
16	TRBV29-1	once	TRBJ2-3	CSVEGQAVPGTDTQYF
12	TRBV19	-	TRBJ2-7	CASTGGHNEQYF
15	TRBV7-3	-	TRBJ2-3	CASSEGTFSTDTQYF
14	TRBV7-3	few	TRBJ2-7	CASSSGTGSYEQYF
15	TRBV14	-	TRBJ2-7	CASSQPRQGLAEQYF
18	TRBV19	once	TRBJ2-6	CASSIGGPGLSGANVLTF
19	TRBV4-1	few	TRBJ2-2	CASSQDRVGRLGDTGELFF
15	TRBV6-6	few	TRBJ1-5	CASSRSQGLGQPQHF
14	TRBV4-1	-	TRBJ2-7	CASSPTKGHREQYF
12	TRBV7-9	-	TRBJ2-1	CASSLRYGEQFF
12	TRBV19	-	TRBJ1-2	CASSSRQKDYTF
16	TRBV28	-	TRBJ1-5	CASSLGGQGPNQPQHF
16	TRBV6-1	-	TRBJ2-1	CASSDLPTDRYNEQFF
13	TRBV6-1	few	TRBJ1-1	CASKPTGRTEAFF
16	TRBV5-1	-	TRBJ1-2	CASSLTRLSANYGYTF
14	TRBV7-2	-	TRBJ2-1	CASGYGREWDEQFF
16	TRBV5-1	-	TRBJ2-6	CASSSLAGSGANVLTF
15	TRBV28	-	TRBJ2-1	CASSLSGSSYNEQFF
14	TRBV7-6	once	TRBJ2-7	CASSNVGQLYEQYF
14	TRBV11-1	-	TRBJ1-3	CASSQQGFGNTIYF
11	TRBV29-1	-	TRBJ1-1	CSVYSVTEAFF
16	TRBV9	-	TRBJ2-4	CASSVGQGSAKNIQYF
13	TRBV6-5	-	TRBJ2-5	CASRRTGKETQYF
15	TRBV4-1	once	TRBJ2-7	CASSWTSGSFNEQYF
13	TRBV29-1	-	TRBJ1-5	CSIRTGANQPQHF
15	TRBV10-3	-	TRBJ1-1	CAISQGSGRGTEAFF
13	TRBV9	-	TRBJ1-2	CASDRDGTYGYTF
13	TRBV19	once	TRBJ1-5	CASSIGVYQPQHF
16	TRBV18	-	TRBJ1-2	CASSRSGTGNTYGYTF
14	TRBV27	-	TRBJ2-5	CASSLQGSQETQYF
16	TRBV12-5	-	TRBJ1-2	CASGPVVLDGNYGYTF
17	TRBV4-2	-	TRBJ2-1	CASSQDPTSGGVNEQFF
16	TRBV18	-	TRBJ1-1	CASSPEGQGENTEAFF
14	TRBV27	-	TRBJ1-2	CASSSTGLNYGYTF
13	TRBV6-1	-	TRBJ2-7	CASSLRDGDEQYF
12	TRBV6-5	-	TRBJ1-6	CASSYAGSPLHF
13	TRBV7-2	-	TRBJ2-7	CASSFGRSYEQYF
15	TRBV5-1	-	TRBJ2-6	CASRPQGAGANVLTF
14	TRBV9	-	TRBJ2-5	CASSVDRGRETQYF
18	TRBV5-1	-	TRBJ2-2	CASSSTITSGGPTGELFF
16	TRBV5-1	-	TRBJ2-1	CASSLARFQLDNEQFF
14	TRBV18	-	TRBJ1-1	CASSQGGGNTEAFF
13	TRBV19	once	TRBJ1-5	CASRQAGNQPQHF
15	TRBV5-1	-	TRBJ1-6	CASSLGGRGGSPLHF
13	TRBV5-1	-	TRBJ1-1	CASSLDPGTEAFF
13	TRBV19	-	TRBJ2-7	CASSIGSSYEQYF
16	TRBV7-2	-	TRBJ2-7	CASSVTTGTEGTKQYF
14	TRBV6-6	-	TRBJ1-2	CASSYHRENYGYTF
18	TRBV27	-	TRBJ1-2	CASSLGGGFASPNYGYTF
12	TRBV2	-	TRBJ1-2	CASTGGVGGYTF
15	TRBV27	-	TRBJ2-2	CASSYGTGDTGELFF